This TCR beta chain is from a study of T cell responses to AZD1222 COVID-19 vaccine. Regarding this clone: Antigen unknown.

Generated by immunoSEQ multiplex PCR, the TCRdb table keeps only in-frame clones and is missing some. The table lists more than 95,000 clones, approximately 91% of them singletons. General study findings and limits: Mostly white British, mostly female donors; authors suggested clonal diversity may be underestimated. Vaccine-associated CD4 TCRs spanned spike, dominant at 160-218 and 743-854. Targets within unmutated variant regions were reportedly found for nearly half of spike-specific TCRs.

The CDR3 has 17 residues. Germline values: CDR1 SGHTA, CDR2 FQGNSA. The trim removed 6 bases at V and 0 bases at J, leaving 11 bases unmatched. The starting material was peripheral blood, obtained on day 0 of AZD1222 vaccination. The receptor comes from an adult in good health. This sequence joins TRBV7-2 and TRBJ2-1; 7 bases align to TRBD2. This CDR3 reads CASSSLLWGGSYNEQFF. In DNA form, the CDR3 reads TGTGCCAGCAGTTCTCTCTTGTGGGGGGGCTCCTACAATGAGCAGTTCTTC.